Following are 2 T cell receptor beta chains from one sample sequenced in a study of metastatic and nonmetastatic thyroid tumors. Patients underwent thyroid surgery, and none had received any treatment before it. TCRdb used MiXCR to call clones anew from the PCR reads. The sample has about 53,000 clones, 20% to 25% seen once. Input material: blood. The source of these receptors is a female donor with papillary thyroid cancer or a benign thyroid nodule (not recorded which). Some clones in this sample may be carry-over from other donors' samples.

There are many counts of this clone. A much larger clone lies one base from this, so it may be a read error. Distinct nucleotide sequences in the sample also encode this CDR3. V is TRBV12-3 or TRBV12-4 and J is TRBJ2-2; 8 bases align to TRBD2. The CDR3 runs to 15 residues. The CDR3 nucleotides are TGCGCCAGCAGTTTTGGCGGGAGGCGAACCGGGGAGCTGTTTTTT. It encodes CASSFGGRRTGELFF.

Ten or more counts support this clone. The V and J genes are TRBV6-1 and TRBJ1-5; D may be TRBD1 (6 bases). Per the germline V gene, CDR1 is MNHNS and CDR2 is SASEGT. The CDR3 extends over 17 amino acids. V gave up 4 bases and J gave up 0 bases, with 16 bases separating them. The CDR3 loop reads CASSALRQAYSNQPQHF. The CDR3 DNA follows: TGTGCCAGCAGTGCCCTACGACAGGCCTATAGCAATCAGCCCCAGCATTTT.